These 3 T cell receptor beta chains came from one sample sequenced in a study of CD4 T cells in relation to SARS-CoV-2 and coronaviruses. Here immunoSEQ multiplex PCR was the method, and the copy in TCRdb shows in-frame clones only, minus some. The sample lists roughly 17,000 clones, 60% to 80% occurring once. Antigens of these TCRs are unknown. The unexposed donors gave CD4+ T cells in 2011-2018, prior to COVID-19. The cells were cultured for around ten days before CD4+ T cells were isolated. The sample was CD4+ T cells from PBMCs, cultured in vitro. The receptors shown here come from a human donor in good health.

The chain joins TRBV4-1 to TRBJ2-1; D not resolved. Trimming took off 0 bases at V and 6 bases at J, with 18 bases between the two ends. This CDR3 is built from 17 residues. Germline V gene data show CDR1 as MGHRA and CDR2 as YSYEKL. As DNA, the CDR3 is TGCGCCAGCAGCCAAGATGGGTCCAGGACGATCGCCAATGAGCAGTTCTTC. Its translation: CASSQDGSRTIANEQFF.

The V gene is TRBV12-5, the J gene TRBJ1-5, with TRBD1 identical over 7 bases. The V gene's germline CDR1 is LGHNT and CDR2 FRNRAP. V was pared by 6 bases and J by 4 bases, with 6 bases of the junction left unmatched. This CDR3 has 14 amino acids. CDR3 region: CASGVEQGNQPQHF. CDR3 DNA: TGTGCTAGTGGCGTTGAACAGGGGAATCAGCCCCAGCATTTT.

CDR3 region: CARSRLGERHEQYF. The CDR3, as DNA: TGTGCCAGAAGCAGGCTCGGGGAAAGGCACGAGCAGTACTTC. This chain joins TRBV5-3 and TRBJ2-7; tentatively, D is TRBD2 (5 bases). TRBV5-3 carries the ORF label, with uncertain function. The CDR3 length is 14 residues. Trimming took 4 bases from V and 5 from J, leaving 16 bases between them.